This T cell receptor beta chain came from a study of beta chain features in type 1 diabetes. For the study at large: Cell yields, age and gender were similar between patients and healthy donors. The study's findings and limits: The study found moderately but significantly shorter TCRB CDR3s in all four CD4+ subsets of Type 1 diabetes patients.

The entirety of the isolated RNA underwent reverse transcription, so expressed TCRB transcripts were sequenced. Profiling relied on immunoSEQ multiplex PCR, and the TCRdb table lists in-frame clones only, not all of them. The top ten hold roughly 0.99% of the sample, which has 300,000 or so clones, around 8.5% seen once. The CDR3 is made up of 16 amino acids. Germline assignment: CDR1 SGHTA and CDR2 FQGNSA. V was shortened by 2 bases and J by 0 bases, with 8 bases between the two germline ends. A single heparinised draw of around 0.11 L on average was taken per donor. Concerning this clone: What it recognizes is unknown.

Sequencing was carried out using central memory CD4+ T cells from blood. This rearrangement joins TRBV7-2 to TRBJ2-6; D is undetermined. This TCR derives from a man younger than 45 with type 1 diabetes. In DNA, the CDR3 is TGTGCCAGCAGCTTAAGTGTCATCTCTGGGGCCAACGTCCTGACTTTC. Translated, it gives CASSLSVISGANVLTF.